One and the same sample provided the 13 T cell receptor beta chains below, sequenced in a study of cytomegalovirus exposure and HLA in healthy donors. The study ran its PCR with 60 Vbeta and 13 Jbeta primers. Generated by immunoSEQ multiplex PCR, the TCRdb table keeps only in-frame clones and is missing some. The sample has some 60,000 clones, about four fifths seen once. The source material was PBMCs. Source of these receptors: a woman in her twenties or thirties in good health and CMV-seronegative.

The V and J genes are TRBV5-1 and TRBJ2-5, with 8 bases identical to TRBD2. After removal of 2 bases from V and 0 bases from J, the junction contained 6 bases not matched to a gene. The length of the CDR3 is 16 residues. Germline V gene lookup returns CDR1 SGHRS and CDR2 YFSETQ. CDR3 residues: CASSLGPSGHQETQYF. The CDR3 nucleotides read TGCGCCAGCAGCTTAGGGCCTAGCGGGCACCAAGAGACCCAGTACTTC.

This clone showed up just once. This CDR3 reads CASSLKPPGFYEQYV. The CDR3 DNA sequence: TGTGCCAGCAGCTTAAAGCCCCCAGGGTTCTACGAGCAGTACGTC. This rearrangement joins TRBV7-3 to TRBJ2-7; possible D gene TRBD1, 5 bases. Trimming left V 1 base short and J 3 bases short, with 13 bases between. The CDR3 loop spans 15 amino acids. Germline assignment: CDR1 SGHTA and CDR2 FQGTGA.

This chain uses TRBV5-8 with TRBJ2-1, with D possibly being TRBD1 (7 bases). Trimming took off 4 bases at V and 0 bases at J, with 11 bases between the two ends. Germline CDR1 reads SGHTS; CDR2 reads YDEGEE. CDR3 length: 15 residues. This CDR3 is CASSLQGGSYNEQFF. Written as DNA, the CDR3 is TGTGCCAGCAGCCTTCAGGGGGGCTCCTACAATGAGCAGTTCTTC.

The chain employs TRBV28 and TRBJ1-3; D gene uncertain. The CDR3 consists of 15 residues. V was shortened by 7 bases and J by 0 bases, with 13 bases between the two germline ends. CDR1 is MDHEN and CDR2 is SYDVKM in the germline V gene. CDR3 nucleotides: TGTGCCAGCAACCAAAAACACGTCTCTGGAAACACCATATATTTT. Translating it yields CASNQKHVSGNTIYF.

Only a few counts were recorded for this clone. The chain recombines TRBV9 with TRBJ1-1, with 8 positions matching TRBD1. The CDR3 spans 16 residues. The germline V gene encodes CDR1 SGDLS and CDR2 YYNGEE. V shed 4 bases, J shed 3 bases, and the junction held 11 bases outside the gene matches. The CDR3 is CASSRTTGVVDTEAFF. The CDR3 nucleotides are TGTGCCAGCAGCAGGACGACAGGGGTTGTCGACACTGAAGCTTTCTTT.

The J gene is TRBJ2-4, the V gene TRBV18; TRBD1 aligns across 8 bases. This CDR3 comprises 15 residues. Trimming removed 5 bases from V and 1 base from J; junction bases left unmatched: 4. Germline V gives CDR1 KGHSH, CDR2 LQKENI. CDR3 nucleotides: TGTGCCAGCTCATCGGGACAGGTGGCCAAAAACATTCAGTACTTC. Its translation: CASSSGQVAKNIQYF.

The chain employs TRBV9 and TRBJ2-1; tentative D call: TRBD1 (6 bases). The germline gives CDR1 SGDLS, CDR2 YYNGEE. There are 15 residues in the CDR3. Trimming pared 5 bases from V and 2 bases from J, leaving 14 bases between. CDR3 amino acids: CASSQGDNAYNEQFF. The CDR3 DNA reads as TGTGCCAGCAGTCAAGGGGACAACGCCTACAATGAGCAGTTCTTC.

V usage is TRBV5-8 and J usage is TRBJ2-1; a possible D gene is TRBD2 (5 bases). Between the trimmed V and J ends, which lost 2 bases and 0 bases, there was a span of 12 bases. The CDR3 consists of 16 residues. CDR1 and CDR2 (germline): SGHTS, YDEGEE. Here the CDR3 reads CASSFGLTSSYNEQFF. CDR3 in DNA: TGTGCCAGCAGCTTCGGACTTACCAGCTCCTACAATGAGCAGTTCTTC.

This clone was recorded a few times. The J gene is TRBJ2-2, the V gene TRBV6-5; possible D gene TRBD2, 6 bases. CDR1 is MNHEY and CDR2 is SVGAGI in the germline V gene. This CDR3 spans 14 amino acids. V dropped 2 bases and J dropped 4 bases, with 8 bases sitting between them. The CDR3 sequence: CASSYRRATGELFF. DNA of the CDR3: TGTGCCAGCAGTTACCGGAGGGCCACCGGGGAGCTGTTTTTT.

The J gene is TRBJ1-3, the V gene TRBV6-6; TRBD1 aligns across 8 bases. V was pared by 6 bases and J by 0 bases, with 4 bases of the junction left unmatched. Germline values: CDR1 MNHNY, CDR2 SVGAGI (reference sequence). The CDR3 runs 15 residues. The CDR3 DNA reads TGTGCCAGCAGCCGGGACAGGAGCTCTGGAAACACCATATATTTT. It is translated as CASSRDRSSGNTIYF.

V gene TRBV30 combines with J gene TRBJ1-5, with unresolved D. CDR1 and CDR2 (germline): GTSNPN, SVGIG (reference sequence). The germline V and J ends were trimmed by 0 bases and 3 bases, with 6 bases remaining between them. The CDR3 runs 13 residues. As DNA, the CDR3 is TGTGCCTGGAGTGTGGGCATCAATCAGCCCCAGCATTTT. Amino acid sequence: CAWSVGINQPQHF. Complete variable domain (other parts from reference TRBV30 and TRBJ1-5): SQTIHQWPATLVQPVGSPLSLECTVEGTSNPNLYWYRQAAGRGLQLLFYSVGIGQISSEVPQNLSASRPQDRQFILSSKKLLLSDSGFYLCAWSVGINQPQHFGDGTRLSIL.

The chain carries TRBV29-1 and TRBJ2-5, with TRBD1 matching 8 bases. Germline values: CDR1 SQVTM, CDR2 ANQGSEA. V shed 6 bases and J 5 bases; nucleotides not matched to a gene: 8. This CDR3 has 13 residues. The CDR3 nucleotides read TGCAGCGTGGGACAGGAAGGGCAGGAGACCCAGTACTTC. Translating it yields CSVGQEGQETQYF.

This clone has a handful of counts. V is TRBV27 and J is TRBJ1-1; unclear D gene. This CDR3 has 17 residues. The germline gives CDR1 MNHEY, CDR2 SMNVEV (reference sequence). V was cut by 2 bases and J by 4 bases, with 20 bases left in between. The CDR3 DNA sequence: TGTGCCAGCAGTTTAGTTATCTCCCCCGCGGTATCCACTGAAGCTTTCTTT. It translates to CASSLVISPAVSTEAFF.